The source of this T cell receptor (beta chain) is a study of T cell repertoires in cytomegalovirus infection (dated by TCRdb to between 2019 and 2020). Describing the broader study: The peptide stimulations were aimed at well-studied HLA-B-restricted epitopes as well as recently identified HLA-C-restricted CMV epitopes, whose presentation resists viral immunomodulation. Because public TCR beta signatures pointed to carriage of CMV infection together with the matching HLA type, the HLA type of each donor mattered for the analysis.

Read against the paper, the sample's treatment or condition label means: in vitro stimulation with specific CMV peptide epitopes to enrich CMV-specific T cells. Instrument used: Illumina HiSeq 1500. Using fastp trimming at Q25 and MiXCR clonotype assembly, TCRdb reanalyzed the public sequencing data and kept in-frame beta chains. Every distinct CDR3 protein forms one entry, paired with its most common genes and DNA. The sample has hundreds of thousands of distinct CDR3 sequences on record, 33% of them singletons. 15% to 20% of the sample is in the top ten clones. Study-wide findings and limitations: In the ex vivo response, HLA-C-restricted CMV-specific TCR beta clonotypes were dominant, and in two of eight donors the single most frequent clonotype came from this HLA-C-restricted group. Carriers of CMV infection plus the relevant HLA type were discriminated by the cumulative frequency of public TCR beta family members in the study cohort and in an independent roughly 320-donor cohort.

As to this clonotype: What antigen it recognizes has not been identified. It has no much larger one-base neighbor in the sample; base qualities were not kept.

V is pruned by 2 bases and J by 4 bases, leaving 10 bases of the junction without a gene match. Per the germline V gene, SGHTA is the CDR1 and FQGNSA is the CDR2. Taken from cysteine to phenylalanine, the CDR3 has 17 residues. Only the CDR3 DNA is retained, 51 bases long and in frame from the first base. The TCR comes from a human donor in good health (CMV status not recorded). Some clones in this sample may be carry-over from other donors' samples. Recombination connected TRBV7-2 to TRBJ2-1, and TRBD2 aligns with 8 junction nucleotides. The sample was cultured PBMCs, taken from culture after CMV antigen stimulation. The DNA sequence is as follows: TGTGCCAGCAGCTTATCGGCCCTTAGCGGGAAGTACAATGAGCAGTTCTTC. This encodes CASSLSALSGKYNEQFF.